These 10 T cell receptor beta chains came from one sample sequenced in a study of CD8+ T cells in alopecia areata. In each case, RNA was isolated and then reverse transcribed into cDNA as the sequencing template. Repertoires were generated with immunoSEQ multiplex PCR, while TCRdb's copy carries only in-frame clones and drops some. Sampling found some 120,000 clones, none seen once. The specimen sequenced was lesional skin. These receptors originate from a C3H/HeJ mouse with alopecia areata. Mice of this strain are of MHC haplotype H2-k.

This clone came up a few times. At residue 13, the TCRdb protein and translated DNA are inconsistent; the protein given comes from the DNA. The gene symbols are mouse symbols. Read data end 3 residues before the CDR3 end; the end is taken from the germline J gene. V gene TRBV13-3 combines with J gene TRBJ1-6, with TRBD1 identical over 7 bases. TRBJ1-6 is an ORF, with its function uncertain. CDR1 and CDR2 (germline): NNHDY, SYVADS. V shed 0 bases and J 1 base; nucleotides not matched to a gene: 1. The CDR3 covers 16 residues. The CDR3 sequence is CASSDEGGSYNSPLYF. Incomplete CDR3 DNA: TGTGCCAGCAGTGATGAAGGGGGCTCCTATAATTCGCCC.

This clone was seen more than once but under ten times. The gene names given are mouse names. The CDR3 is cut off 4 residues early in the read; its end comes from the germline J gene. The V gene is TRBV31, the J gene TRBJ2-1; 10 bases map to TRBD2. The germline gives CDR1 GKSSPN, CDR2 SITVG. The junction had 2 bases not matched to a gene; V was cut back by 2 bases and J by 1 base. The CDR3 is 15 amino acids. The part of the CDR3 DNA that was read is TGTGCCTGGAGTAACTGGGGGGGGAACTATGCT. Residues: CAWSNWGGNYA. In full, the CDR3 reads CAWSNWGGNYAEQFF.

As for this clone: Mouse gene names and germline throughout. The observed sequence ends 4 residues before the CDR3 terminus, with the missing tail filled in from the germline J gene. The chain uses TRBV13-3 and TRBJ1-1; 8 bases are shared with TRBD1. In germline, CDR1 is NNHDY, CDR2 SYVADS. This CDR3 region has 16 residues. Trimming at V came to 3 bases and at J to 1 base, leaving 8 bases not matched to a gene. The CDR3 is CASSAGGAGKNTEVFF. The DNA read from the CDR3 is TGTGCCAGCAGTGCAGGGGGCGCGGGGAAAAACACA.

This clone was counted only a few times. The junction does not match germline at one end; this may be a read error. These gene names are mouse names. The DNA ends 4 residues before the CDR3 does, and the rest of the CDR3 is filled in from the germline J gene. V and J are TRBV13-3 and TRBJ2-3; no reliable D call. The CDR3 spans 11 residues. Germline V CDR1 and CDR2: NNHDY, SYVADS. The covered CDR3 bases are TGTCCCAGCCGCAGGGCAGAA. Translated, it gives CPSRRAE. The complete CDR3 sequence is CPSRRAETLYF.

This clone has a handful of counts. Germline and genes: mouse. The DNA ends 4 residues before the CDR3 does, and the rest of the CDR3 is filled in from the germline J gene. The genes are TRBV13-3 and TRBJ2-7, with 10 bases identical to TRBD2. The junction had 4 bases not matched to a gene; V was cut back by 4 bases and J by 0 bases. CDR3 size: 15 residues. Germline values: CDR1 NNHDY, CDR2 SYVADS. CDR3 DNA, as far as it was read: TGTGCCAGCAGTCTGACTGGGGGGCACTCCTAT. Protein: CASSLTGGHSY. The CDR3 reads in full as CASSLTGGHSYEQYF.

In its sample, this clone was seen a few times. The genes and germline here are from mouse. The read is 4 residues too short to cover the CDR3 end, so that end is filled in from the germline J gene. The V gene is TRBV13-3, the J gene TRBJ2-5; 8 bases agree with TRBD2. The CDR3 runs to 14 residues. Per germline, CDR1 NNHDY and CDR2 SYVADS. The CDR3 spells CASSDVGGVDTQYF. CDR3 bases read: TGTGCCAGCAGTGATGTTGGGGGGGTAGAC.

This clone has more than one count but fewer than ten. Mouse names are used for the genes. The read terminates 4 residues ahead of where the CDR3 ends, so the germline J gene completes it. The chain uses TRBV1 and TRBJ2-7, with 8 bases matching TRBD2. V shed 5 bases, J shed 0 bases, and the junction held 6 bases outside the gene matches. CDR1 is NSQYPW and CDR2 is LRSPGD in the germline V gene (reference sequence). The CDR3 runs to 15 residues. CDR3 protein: CTCSRRLGFSYEQYF. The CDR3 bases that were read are TGCACCTGCAGTCGAAGACTGGGGTTCTCCTAT.

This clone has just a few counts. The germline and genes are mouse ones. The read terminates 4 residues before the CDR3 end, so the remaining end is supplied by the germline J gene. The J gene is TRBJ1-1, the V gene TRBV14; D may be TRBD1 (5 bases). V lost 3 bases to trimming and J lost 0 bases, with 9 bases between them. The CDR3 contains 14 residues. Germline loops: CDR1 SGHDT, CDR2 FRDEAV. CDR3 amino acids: CASSSGGTNTEVFF. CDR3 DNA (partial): TGTGCCAGCAGTTCGGGGGGGACAAACACA. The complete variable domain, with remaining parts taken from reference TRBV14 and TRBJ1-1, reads EAGVTQSPRYAVLQEGQAVSFWCDPISGHDTLYWYQQPRDQGPQLLVYFRDEAVIDNSQLPSDRFSAVRPKGTNSTLKIQSAKQGDTATYLCASSSGGTNTEVFFGKGTRLTVV.

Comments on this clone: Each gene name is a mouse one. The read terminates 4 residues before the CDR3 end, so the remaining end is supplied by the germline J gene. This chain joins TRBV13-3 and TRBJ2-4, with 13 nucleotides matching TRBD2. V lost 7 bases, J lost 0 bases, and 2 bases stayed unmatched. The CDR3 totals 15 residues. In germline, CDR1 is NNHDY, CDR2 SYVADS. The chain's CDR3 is CASAGLGGSQNTLYF. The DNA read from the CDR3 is TGTGCCAGCGCGGGACTGGGGGGGAGTCAAAAC.

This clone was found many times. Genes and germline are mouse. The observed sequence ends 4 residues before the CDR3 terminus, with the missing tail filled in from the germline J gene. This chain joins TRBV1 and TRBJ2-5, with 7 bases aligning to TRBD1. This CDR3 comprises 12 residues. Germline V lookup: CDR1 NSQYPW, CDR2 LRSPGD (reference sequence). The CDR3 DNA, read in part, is TGCACCTGCAGTGCGGGACAGGAC. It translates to CTCSAGQD. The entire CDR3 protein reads CTCSAGQDTQYF.